Below are 15 T cell receptor beta chains sequenced from a single sample in a study of control samples from healthy donors and cancer patients. Sequencing was performed with immunoSEQ multiplex PCR; in TCRdb, only in-frame clones are kept and a portion is missing. The sample consists of roughly 140,000 clones, approximately 88% of them appearing once. The sequencing sample was made of blood. The receptors here all came from a man under 40 in good health.

This clone is a singleton in its sample. This chain uses TRBV11-3 with TRBJ1-1; possibly TRBD1 for D (5 bases). This CDR3 has 16 residues. V shed 1 base and J shed 6 bases, with 18 bases lying between them. Germline assignment: CDR1 SGHNT and CDR2 YENEEA. The CDR3 reads CASSLVPGVVEAEAFF. CDR3 in DNA: TGTGCCAGCAGCTTAGTTCCGGGGGTGGTGGAGGCTGAAGCTTTCTTT.

The chain employs TRBV13 and TRBJ2-5; possible D gene TRBD2, 7 bases. This CDR3 has 15 amino acids. Per germline, CDR1 PRHDT and CDR2 FYEKMQ (reference sequence). The V end was cut by 2 bases, the J end by 7 bases, with 17 bases between. This CDR3 is CASSLIGSGGMTQYF. CDR3 bases: TGTGCCAGCAGCTTAATAGGTTCGGGGGGCATGACCCAGTACTTC.

In its sample, this clone was seen once. This same CDR3 is encoded by further DNA sequences in the sample. The V call is TRBV3-1 (or the pseudogene TRBV3-2), the J call TRBJ1-6; D possibly corresponds to TRBD1 (5 bases). Trimming pared 2 bases from V and 10 bases from J, leaving 6 bases between. Germline loops: CDR1 LGHDT, CDR2 YNNKEL (reference sequence). The length of the CDR3 is 12 residues. The CDR3 loop is CASSQRDSPLHF. CDR3 DNA: TGTGCCAGCAGCCAAAGGGACTCACCCCTCCACTTT.

The rearrangement links TRBV13 to TRBJ2-7; no firm D call. Germline V gives CDR1 PRHDT, CDR2 FYEKMQ (reference sequence). With 5 bases removed from V and 3 bases from J, the gap between germline ends came to 23 bases. The CDR3 is made up of 17 amino acids. The CDR3 here is CASSLSWFPAANYEQYF. DNA of the CDR3: TGTGCCAGCAGCCTTAGTTGGTTCCCCGCGGCTAACTACGAGCAGTACTTC.

This clone was seen just once. This chain connects TRBV15 to TRBJ2-7; D possibly corresponds to TRBD2 (6 bases). The CDR3 runs to 15 residues. Trimming shortened V by 11 bases and J by 0 bases, and 20 bases separated the two germline ends. Per the germline V gene, CDR1 is LNHNV and CDR2 is YYDKDF (reference sequence). The CDR3 sequence is CASRRGSFFSYEQYF. The CDR3 DNA follows: TGTGCCTCTAGGAGGGGTTCCTTCTTCTCCTACGAGCAGTACTTC. Drawing the rest from reference TRBV15 and TRBJ2-7, the complete variable domain is DAMVIQNPRYQVTQFGKPVTLSCSQTLNHNVMYWYQQKSSQAPKLLFHYYDKDFNNEADTPDNFQSRRPNTSFCFLDIRSPGLGDTAMYLCASRRGSFFSYEQYFGPGTRLTVT.

This rearrangement joins TRBV28 to TRBJ2-3, with D uncertain. The CDR3 has 11 amino acids. The germline V gene encodes CDR1 MDHEN and CDR2 SYDVKM. The V gene lost 2 bases and the J gene lost 6 bases, with 3 bases spanning the gap. The CDR3 here is CASSLGDTQYF. In nucleotides, the CDR3 is TGTGCCAGCAGTTTAGGGGATACGCAGTATTTT. The full variable domain, in which reference TRBV28 and TRBJ2-3 provide the parts outside the CDR3, is DVKVTQSSRYLVKRTGEKVFLECVQDMDHENMFWYRQDPGLGLRLIYFSYDVKMKEKGDIPEGYSVSREKKERFSLILESASTNQTSMYLCASSLGDTQYFGPGTRLTVL.

The chain has TRBV6-6 and TRBJ1-5; 9 bases are a match to TRBD1. The CDR3 has 18 residues. V was pared by 5 bases and J by 1 base, with 12 bases of the junction left unmatched. Germline lookup yields CDR1 MNHNY and CDR2 SVGAGI (reference sequence). This CDR3 is CASSRTGTGTESNQPQHF. The DNA of the CDR3 is TGTGCCAGCAGTCGAACGGGGACAGGGACGGAAAGCAATCAGCCCCAGCATTTT.

V gene TRBV11-3 combines with J gene TRBJ1-1, with D unresolved. CDR3 length equals 14 residues. Germline V CDR1 and CDR2: SGHNT, YENEEA. The ends were cut back, 0 bases at V and 7 bases at J, with 12 bases in the middle. The CDR3 reads CASSLDGLDNEAFF. The CDR3 DNA reads as TGTGCCAGCAGCTTAGATGGGTTAGACAATGAAGCTTTCTTT.

The rearrangement links TRBV18 to TRBJ2-2; 7 nucleotides line up with TRBD1. V gave up 3 bases and J gave up 0 bases; unmatched junction bases: 4. From germline, CDR1 is KGHSH and CDR2 LQKENI. This CDR3 comprises 16 residues. For the CDR3, the DNA is TGTGCCAGCTCACCGGGAACAGGGGCGAACACCGGGGAGCTGTTTTTT. Its protein is CASSPGTGANTGELFF.

The chain joins TRBV3-1 (or the pseudogene TRBV3-2) to TRBJ2-7, with 8 bases identical to TRBD2. This CDR3 spans 15 amino acids. Germline CDR1 LGHDT, CDR2 YNNKEL (reference sequence). V dropped 1 base and J dropped 4; count of bases not matched to a gene: 6. In nucleotides, the CDR3 is TGTGCCAGCAGCCAAGGGACTAGCTGGATTTACGAGCAGTACTTC. Translating gives CASSQGTSWIYEQYF.

J is TRBJ1-3 and V is TRBV5-6; D remains ambiguous. The length of the CDR3 is 16 residues. V was shortened by 6 bases and J by 0 bases, with 16 bases between the two germline ends. Germline assignment: CDR1 SGHDT and CDR2 YYEEEE. For the CDR3, the DNA is TGTGCCAGCACCAAAATGGCGGGCGACTCTGGAAACACCATATATTTT. This gives the protein CASTKMAGDSGNTIYF.

The chain has TRBV5-5 and TRBJ1-2, with D unresolved. The V end was cut by 4 bases, the J end by 8 bases, with 15 bases between. CDR1 and CDR2 from the germline V gene are SGHKS and YYEKEE (reference sequence). CDR3 length: 13 residues. CDR3: CASSPDPFGGYTF. CDR3 DNA sequence: TGTGCCAGCAGCCCCGACCCGTTTGGCGGCTACACCTTC.

This clone is a singleton in its sample. This chain connects TRBV9 to TRBJ1-4; possibly TRBD1 for D (6 bases). The V and J ends lost 0 bases and 4 bases respectively, with 7 bases between them. CDR1 is SGDLS, CDR2 YYNGEE, per germline. This CDR3 has 14 amino acids. Written as DNA, the CDR3 is TGTGCCAGCAGCGTAGGACAGGTTAATGAAAAACTGTTTTTT. Encoded protein: CASSVGQVNEKLFF.

This chain uses TRBV27 with TRBJ2-2; TRBD2 matches 8 bases. Germline CDR1 MNHEY, CDR2 SMNVEV (reference sequence). The CDR3 spans 19 residues. The junction had 18 bases not matched to a gene; V was cut back by 4 bases and J by 5 bases. CDR3 sequence: CASSYIGGGGPSGTGELFF. CDR3 nucleotides: TGTGCCAGCAGTTACATTGGGGGCGGGGGGCCTTCCGGAACCGGGGAGCTGTTTTTT.

The V gene is TRBV30, the J gene TRBJ2-7; tentatively, D is TRBD1 or TRBD2 (5 bases each). The CDR3 totals 13 residues. Per germline, CDR1 GTSNPN and CDR2 SVGIG (reference sequence). This CDR3 is CAVNPGSSYEQYF. DNA for the CDR3: TGTGCTGTGAACCCAGGGAGCTCCTACGAGCAGTACTTC.